This T cell receptor (beta chain) was documented in a study of neurological immune-mediated disorders. Study results and limitations: While HTLV-1-associated myelopathy showed the greatest TCR clonal expansion, multiple sclerosis showed the least, falling below healthy controls.

With 10-nucleotide random UMIs, 5'RACE was used to make the cDNA. Using its own MiXCR run on the 5' RACE reads, TCRdb lists one record per CDR3 protein. The table shows under 130,000 distinct CDR3 sequences, with under 14% occurring only once. This clonotype was counted many times. Its antigen remains unknown. Time point reported: longitudinal time-point 3. The starting material, 2 million PBMCs stored at -80 C, gave rise to the unsorted libraries. CDR1 and CDR2 from the germline V gene are LGHNA and YNFKEQ. The CDR3 is 18 residues long. V was trimmed by 1 base and J by 4 bases, leaving 20 bases between them.

The TCR originated in a female donor with HTLV-1-associated myelopathy (HAM/TSP). This chain joins TRBV4-2 and TRBJ2-1; unclear D gene. The sequenced material came from PBMCs. CDR3 DNA: TGTGCCAGCAGCCAAGCAACGGCAGCCACCCCCCGTTACAATGAGCAGTTCTTC. Protein sequence: CASSQATAATPRYNEQFF.